The clone carrying this T cell receptor (beta chain) was counted ten times or more. The antigen is undetermined. Using unique molecular identifiers, the investigators prepared the TCRbeta library. TCRdb ran MiXCR on the PCR reads and lists one entry per CDR3 protein. The sample gives 750,000 to 950,000 distinct CDR3 sequences, approximately 15% of which show up once; about 5% is in the top ten. The entry originates in a study of T-cell reconstitution after alpha-beta-depleted transplantation in children. Whole-study results and caveats: Counts and diversity of T cells one year after transplant came mostly from newly produced T cells. High day-60 TCRbeta diversity in some patients came from surviving recipient T cells and thymic progenitors. Expanded graft clones numbering several hundred reportedly gave rise to alpha-beta T cells about two months after transplant.

Germline lookup yields CDR1 SGHAT and CDR2 FQNNGV. This CDR3 contains 13 residues. V shed 7 bases and J shed 0 bases, with 9 bases lying between them. The sequence was collected from a male patient aged 10 to 17 who had a stem cell transplant for acute lymphoblastic leukemia, so the T cells may come from the graft donor. The input for sequencing was PBMCs, mostly from graft donor cells, taken 360 days after TCRalphabeta/CD19-depleted stem cell transplant. V is TRBV11-2 and J is TRBJ1-1; D remains unclear. The DNA of the CDR3 is TGTGCCAGCAAGCAGGCTGTGAACACTGAAGCTTTCTTT. It is translated as CASKQAVNTEAFF.